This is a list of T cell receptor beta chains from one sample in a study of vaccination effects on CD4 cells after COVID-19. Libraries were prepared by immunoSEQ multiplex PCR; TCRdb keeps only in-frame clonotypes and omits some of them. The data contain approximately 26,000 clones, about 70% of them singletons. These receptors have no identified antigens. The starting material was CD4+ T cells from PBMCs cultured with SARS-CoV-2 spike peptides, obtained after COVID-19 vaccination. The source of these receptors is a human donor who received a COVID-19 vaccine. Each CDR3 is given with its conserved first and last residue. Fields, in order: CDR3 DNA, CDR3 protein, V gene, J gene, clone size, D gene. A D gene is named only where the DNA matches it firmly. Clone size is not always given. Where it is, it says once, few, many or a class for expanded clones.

CDR3 DNA: TGTGCCAGCAGCTCTCGACTAGCGGGAGGGAGAGATACGCAGTATTTT; CDR3 protein: CASSSRLAGGRDTQYF; V gene: TRBV5-4; J gene: TRBJ2-3; clone size: .; D gene: TRBD2
CDR3 DNA: TGTGCCAGTAGACTAGCGGGCGAGAATAAAGAGACCCAGTACTTC; CDR3 protein: CASRLAGENKETQYF; V gene: TRBV19; J gene: TRBJ2-5; clone size: .; D gene: TRBD2
CDR3 DNA: TGTGCCAGCAGTGAAGCGAGGCCTGAAGCTTTCTTT; CDR3 protein: CASSEARPEAFF; V gene: TRBV6-1; J gene: TRBJ1-1; clone size: few; D gene: .
CDR3 DNA: TGTGCCAGTAGTACGAGGGTCTCCTATGGCTACACCTTC; CDR3 protein: CASSTRVSYGYTF; V gene: TRBV19; J gene: TRBJ1-2; clone size: .; D gene: .
CDR3 DNA: TGTGCCAGCAGAGTAATAGCGGGAGTTGCAGATACGCAGTATTTT; CDR3 protein: CASRVIAGVADTQYF; V gene: TRBV6-5; J gene: TRBJ2-3; clone size: once; D gene: TRBD2
CDR3 DNA: TGTGCCAGCAGCTTAGGTTTTGGGGAGGCCTTCGATGGCTACACCTTC; CDR3 protein: CASSLGFGEAFDGYTF; V gene: TRBV7-2; J gene: TRBJ1-2; clone size: .; D gene: .
CDR3 DNA: TGTGCCACACGAGAAAATGAGCAGTTCTTC; CDR3 protein: CATRENEQFF; V gene: TRBV2; J gene: TRBJ2-1; clone size: .; D gene: .
CDR3 DNA: TGTGCTAGTGGTCTGCAGGCCTACGAGCAGTACTTC; CDR3 protein: CASGLQAYEQYF; V gene: TRBV12-5; J gene: TRBJ2-7; clone size: few; D gene: .
CDR3 DNA: TGTGCCAGCAGGGAAACCGGACGAGCCAAAAACATTCAGTACTTC; CDR3 protein: CASRETGRAKNIQYF; V gene: TRBV6-6; J gene: TRBJ2-4; clone size: few; D gene: .
CDR3 DNA: TGTGCCAGCAGCCCCGCCAGGCACGCGAACACCGGGGAGCTGTTTTTT; CDR3 protein: CASSPARHANTGELFF; V gene: TRBV6-8; J gene: TRBJ2-2; clone size: medium-sized; D gene: .
CDR3 DNA: TGTGCCAGCAGTTTAAAAGACAGGGGGATCGGGGGCTACACCTTC; CDR3 protein: CASSLKDRGIGGYTF; V gene: TRBV27; J gene: TRBJ1-2; clone size: few; D gene: TRBD1
CDR3 DNA: TGCAGCGCGCCGAAGGGTGGCTACACCTTC; CDR3 protein: CSAPKGGYTF; V gene: TRBV20-1; J gene: TRBJ1-2; clone size: once; D gene: .
CDR3 DNA: TGTGCCAGCAGTCACGACAGGGAGCAGTACTTC; CDR3 protein: CASSHDREQYF; V gene: TRBV27; J gene: TRBJ2-7; clone size: .; D gene: .
CDR3 DNA: TGTGCCAGTAGAAATTACGGGACAGGTAACAATGAGCAGTTCTTC; CDR3 protein: CASRNYGTGNNEQFF; V gene: TRBV19; J gene: TRBJ2-1; clone size: .; D gene: TRBD1
CDR3 DNA: TGTGCCAGCAGTGAGCGGACAGGCTATAATTCACCCCTCCACTTT; CDR3 protein: CASSERTGYNSPLHF; V gene: TRBV2; J gene: TRBJ1-6; clone size: .; D gene: TRBD1
CDR3 DNA: TGCGCCAGCAGCTATACCGGGACTGGGAACACCGGGGAGCTGTTTTTT; CDR3 protein: CASSYTGTGNTGELFF; V gene: TRBV5-1; J gene: TRBJ2-2; clone size: once; D gene: .
CDR3 DNA: TGTGCCAGCTCACCACCGTCGGTCTCCTACAATGAGCAGTTCTTC; CDR3 protein: CASSPPSVSYNEQFF; V gene: TRBV18; J gene: TRBJ2-1; clone size: few; D gene: .
CDR3 DNA: TGTGCCAGCAGTAGACAGGGGGGCTCCTACGAGCAGTACTTC; CDR3 protein: CASSRQGGSYEQYF; V gene: TRBV6-5; J gene: TRBJ2-7; clone size: .; D gene: TRBD1
CDR3 DNA: TGTGCCAGTAGTATAGGGTTAATGGGACCAGGTACCTACGAGCAGTACTTC; CDR3 protein: CASSIGLMGPGTYEQYF; V gene: TRBV19; J gene: TRBJ2-7; clone size: .; D gene: .
CDR3 DNA: TGCGCCAGCAGCCAAGGTTCAGGGGGCGGGGGTGAAAAACTGTTTTTT; CDR3 protein: CASSQGSGGGGEKLFF; V gene: TRBV4-1; J gene: TRBJ1-4; clone size: .; D gene: TRBD1
CDR3 DNA: TGTGCCATCAAGGGGCAGGGTCTGAATGAGCAGTTCTTC; CDR3 protein: CAIKGQGLNEQFF; V gene: TRBV10-3; J gene: TRBJ2-1; clone size: .; D gene: .